This T cell receptor (beta chain) was found in a study of blood T cell repertoires in COVID-19 (dated by TCRdb to 2019 to 2021). Study-wide context: Collaborator samples came from the United States, Italy and Spain and covered acute and convalescent phases of COVID-19. The prospective study material was composed of cDNA or gDNA derived from T cells, B-cell-depleted T cells, or PBMCs. Deeply sampled blood TCRbeta repertoires from subjects exposed to, actively infected with, or recovered from COVID-19 were included in the dataset. A freely available public database, intended as a resource for researchers studying the immune response to SARS-CoV-2, is where the repertoires were released. Samples came from the ongoing ImmuneRACE study (first 160 participants) plus 1,254 subjects from 6 global collaborators. Nearly every sample came with metadata listing a de-identified subject ID, COVID-19 status, age in years and sex. Where available, HLA class I and class II types were taken from metadata supplied by the sample provider and were not determined by assay-based typing.

The CDR3 starts with the cysteine, ends with the phenylalanine, and has 14 residues. Kept here is only the CDR3 DNA, which spans 42 bases and is read in frame from base 1. Ends trimmed: V by 1 base, J by 12 bases; bases unmatched to a gene: 5. CDR1 and CDR2 were assigned from the germline V gene (reference sequence) as LNHDA and SQIVND. Points on this clone: The specificity of this receptor is unknown. No base quality values were provided; no much bigger clone lies one nucleotide off.

Whole blood was collected in K2EDTA tubes by collaborating institutions according to the institutions' own protocols. Collaborator samples were shipped for TCRbeta analysis as frozen whole blood, isolated PBMCs, or DNA extracted from either sample type. The paper's findings and limits, for the study overall: Clinical and demographic metadata were provided uncurated, with the amount varying by source and participant.

The immunoSEQ Assay, a bias-controlled multiplex PCR, was used to amplify TCRbeta CDR3 regions from genomic DNA. For the original study's pipeline: Within the assay, amplification of reference gene primers was used to estimate how many nucleated cells each sample contained. To quantify the absolute abundance of each unique TCRbeta CDR3 rearrangement, sequence reads were collapsed and filtered. For each sample, productive Simpson clonality was calculated by taking the square root of Simpson's diversity index across productive rearrangements. TCRdb's version of the immuneACCESS table is confined to in-frame rearrangements and falls short of the full clone set. An unresolved V gene accounts for under half of the shortfall where checked; the remainder is of unknown origin. V and J calls and clone size follow that table, whereas D and trimming were derived from the DNA. The sample contains around 100,000 clones, 70% to 90% of them found a single time. Around 2% of the sample comes from the top ten.

The clonotype was recovered from a man over 45 with active COVID-19. What was sequenced was peripheral blood. The receptor chain draws on TRBV19 and TRBJ2-2; 10 bases in the middle match TRBD2. The nucleotide sequence is TGTGCCAGTAGTATAGCGATAGCGGGAGGAAAGCTGTTTTTT. This gives the protein CASSIAIAGGKLFF. The reference TRBV19 and TRBJ2-2 proteins fill in what lies around the CDR3, so the full variable domain reads DGGITQSPKYLFRKEGQNVTLSCEQNLNHDAMYWYRQDPGQGLRLIYYSQIVNDFQKGDIAEGYSVSREKKESFPLTVTSAQKNPTAFYLCASSIAIAGGKLFFGEGSRLTVL.